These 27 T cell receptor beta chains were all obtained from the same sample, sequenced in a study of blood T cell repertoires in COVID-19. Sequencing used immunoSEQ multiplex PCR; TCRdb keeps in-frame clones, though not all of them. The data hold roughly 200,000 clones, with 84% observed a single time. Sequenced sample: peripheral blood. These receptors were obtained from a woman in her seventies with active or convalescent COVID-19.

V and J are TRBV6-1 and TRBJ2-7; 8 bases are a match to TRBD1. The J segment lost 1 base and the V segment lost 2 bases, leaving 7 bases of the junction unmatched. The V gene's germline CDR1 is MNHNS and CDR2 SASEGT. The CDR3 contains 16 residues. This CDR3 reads CASSERNDRGSYEQYF. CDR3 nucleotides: TGTGCCAGCAGTGAAAGGAACGACAGGGGATCCTACGAGCAGTACTTC.

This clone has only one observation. CDR3 loop: CASSLRGREQYF. In DNA form, the CDR3 reads TGTGCCAGCAGTTTAAGGGGTAGGGAGCAGTACTTC. The chain links TRBV28 to TRBJ2-7; perhaps TRBD1 as D (5 bases). The CDR3 spans 12 residues. V was clipped by 2 bases and J by 7 bases, with 9 bases between them. CDR1 is MDHEN and CDR2 is SYDVKM in the germline V gene.

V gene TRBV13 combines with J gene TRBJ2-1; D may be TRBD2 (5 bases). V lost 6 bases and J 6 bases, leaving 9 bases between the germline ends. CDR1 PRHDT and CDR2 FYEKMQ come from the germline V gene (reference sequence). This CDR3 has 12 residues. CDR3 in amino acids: CASRISANEQFF. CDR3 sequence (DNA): TGTGCCAGCAGAATTAGCGCCAATGAGCAGTTCTTC.

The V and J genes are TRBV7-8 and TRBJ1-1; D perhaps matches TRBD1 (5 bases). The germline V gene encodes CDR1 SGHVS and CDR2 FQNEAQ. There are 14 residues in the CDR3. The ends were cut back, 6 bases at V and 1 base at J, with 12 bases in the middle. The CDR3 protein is CASRRVQGNTEAFF. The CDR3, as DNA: TGTGCCAGCAGGCGCGTTCAGGGGAACACTGAAGCTTTCTTT.

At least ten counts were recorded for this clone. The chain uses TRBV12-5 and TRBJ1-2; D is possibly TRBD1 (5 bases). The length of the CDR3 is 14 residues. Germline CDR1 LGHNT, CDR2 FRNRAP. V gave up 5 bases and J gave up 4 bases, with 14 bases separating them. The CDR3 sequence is CASGPSGQSYGYTF. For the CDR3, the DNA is TGTGCTAGTGGTCCCTCAGGGCAGAGCTATGGCTACACCTTC.

The CDR3 here is CASSLGTAAVNYGYTF. CDR3 sequence (DNA): TGTGCCAGCAGCTTGGGGACAGCCGCCGTCAACTATGGCTACACCTTC. The V call is TRBV5-5, the J call TRBJ1-2, with a tentative D call TRBD1 (6 bases). The CDR3 loop spans 16 amino acids. The V end was cut by 0 bases, the J end by 2 bases, with 14 bases between. Germline-derived CDR1 and CDR2 are SGHKS and YYEKEE (reference sequence).

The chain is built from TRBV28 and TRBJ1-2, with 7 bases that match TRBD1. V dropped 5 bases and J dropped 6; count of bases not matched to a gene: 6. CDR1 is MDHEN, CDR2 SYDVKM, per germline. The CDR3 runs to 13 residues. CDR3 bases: TGTGCCAGCAGTAAGGGGACAGCTCATGGCTACACCTTC. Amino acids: CASSKGTAHGYTF.

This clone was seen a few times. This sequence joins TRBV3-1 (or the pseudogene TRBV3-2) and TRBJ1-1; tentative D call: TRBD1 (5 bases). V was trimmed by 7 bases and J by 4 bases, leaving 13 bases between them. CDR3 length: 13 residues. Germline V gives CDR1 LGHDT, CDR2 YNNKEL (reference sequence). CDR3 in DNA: TGTGCCAGCACCCCGTGGGGGGGCACTGAAGCTTTCTTT. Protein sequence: CASTPWGGTEAFF.

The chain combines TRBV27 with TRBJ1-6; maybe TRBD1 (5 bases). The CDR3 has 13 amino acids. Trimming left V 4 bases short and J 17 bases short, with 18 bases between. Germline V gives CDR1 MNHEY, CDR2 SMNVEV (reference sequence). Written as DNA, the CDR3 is TGTGCCAGCAGTTCGGCGACAGCCCGGGGGGTCCACTTT. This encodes CASSSATARGVHF.

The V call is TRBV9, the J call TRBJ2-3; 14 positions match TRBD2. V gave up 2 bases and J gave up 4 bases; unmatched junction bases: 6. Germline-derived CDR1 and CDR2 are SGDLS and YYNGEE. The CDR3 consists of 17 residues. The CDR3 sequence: CASSVSPGLAGADTQYF. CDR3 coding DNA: TGTGCCAGCAGCGTCTCACCGGGACTAGCGGGAGCAGATACGCAGTATTTT.

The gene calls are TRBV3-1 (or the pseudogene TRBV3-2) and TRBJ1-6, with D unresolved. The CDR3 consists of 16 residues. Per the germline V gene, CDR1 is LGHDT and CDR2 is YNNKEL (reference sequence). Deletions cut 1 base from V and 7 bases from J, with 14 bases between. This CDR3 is CASSQAAAGGNSPLHF. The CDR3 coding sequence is TGTGCCAGCAGCCAAGCGGCCGCAGGTGGGAATTCACCCCTCCACTTT.

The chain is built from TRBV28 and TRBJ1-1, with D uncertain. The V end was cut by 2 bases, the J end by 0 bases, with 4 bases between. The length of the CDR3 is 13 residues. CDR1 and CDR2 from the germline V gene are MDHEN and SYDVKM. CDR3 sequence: CASSLRVNTEAFF. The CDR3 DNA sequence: TGTGCCAGCAGTTTACGGGTGAACACTGAAGCTTTCTTT. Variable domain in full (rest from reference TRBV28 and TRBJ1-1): DVKVTQSSRYLVKRTGEKVFLECVQDMDHENMFWYRQDPGLGLRLIYFSYDVKMKEKGDIPEGYSVSREKKERFSLILESASTNQTSMYLCASSLRVNTEAFFGQGTRLTVV.

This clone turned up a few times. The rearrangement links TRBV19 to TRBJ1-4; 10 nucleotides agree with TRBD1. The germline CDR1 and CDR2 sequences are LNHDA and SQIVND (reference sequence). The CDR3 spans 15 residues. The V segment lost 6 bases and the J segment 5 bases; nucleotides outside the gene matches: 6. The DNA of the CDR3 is TGTGCCAGTAGAGCCAGACAGGGGGCGAATGAAAAACTGTTTTTT. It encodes CASRARQGANEKLFF.

The CDR3 is CASSEAGGGQPQHF. The CDR3, as DNA: TGTGCCAGCAGTGAAGCAGGGGGCGGACAGCCCCAGCATTTT. This chain links TRBV2 with TRBJ1-5; 7 bases fit TRBD1. From germline, CDR1 is SNHLY and CDR2 FYNNEI. CDR3 length: 14 amino acids. Trimming cost V 0 bases and J 7 bases; bases outside gene matches: 3.

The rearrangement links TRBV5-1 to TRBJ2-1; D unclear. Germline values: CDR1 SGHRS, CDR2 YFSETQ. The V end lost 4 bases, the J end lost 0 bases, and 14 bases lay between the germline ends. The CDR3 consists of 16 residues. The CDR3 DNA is TGCGCCAGCAGCCTCCCCCTTAGCAGCTCCTACAATGAGCAGTTCTTC. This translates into CASSLPLSSSYNEQFF. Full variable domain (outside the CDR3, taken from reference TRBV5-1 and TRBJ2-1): KAGVTQTPRYLIKTRGQQVTLSCSPISGHRSVSWYQQTPGQGLQFLFEYFSETQRNKGNFPGRFSGRQFSNSRSEMNVSTLELGDSALYLCASSLPLSSSYNEQFFGPGTRLTVL.

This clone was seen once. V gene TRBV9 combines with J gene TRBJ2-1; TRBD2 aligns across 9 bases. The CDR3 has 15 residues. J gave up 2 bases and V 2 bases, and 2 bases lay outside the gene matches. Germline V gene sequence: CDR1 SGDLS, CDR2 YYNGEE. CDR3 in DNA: TGTGCCAGCAGCGTGCTAGCGGGAACCTACAATGAGCAGTTCTTC. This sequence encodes CASSVLAGTYNEQFF.

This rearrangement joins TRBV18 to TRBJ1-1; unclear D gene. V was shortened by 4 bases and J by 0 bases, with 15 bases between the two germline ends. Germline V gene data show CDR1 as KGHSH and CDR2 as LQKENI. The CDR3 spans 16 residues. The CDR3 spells CASSQSQAAMNTEAFF. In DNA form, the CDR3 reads TGTGCCAGCTCACAATCCCAGGCAGCCATGAACACTGAAGCTTTCTTT.

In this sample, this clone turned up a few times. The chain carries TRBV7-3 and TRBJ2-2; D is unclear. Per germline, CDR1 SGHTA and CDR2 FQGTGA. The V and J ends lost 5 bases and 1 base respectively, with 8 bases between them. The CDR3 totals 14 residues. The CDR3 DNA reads TGTGCCAGCAGCCTCCTAGGGAACACCGGGGAGCTGTTTTTT. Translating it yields CASSLLGNTGELFF.

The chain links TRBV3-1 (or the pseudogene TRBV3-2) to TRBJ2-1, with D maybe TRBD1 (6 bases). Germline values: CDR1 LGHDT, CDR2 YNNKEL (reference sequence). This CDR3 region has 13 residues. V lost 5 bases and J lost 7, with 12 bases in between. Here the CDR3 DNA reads TGTGCCAGCAGCTTATCGACAGGTAATGAGCAGTTCTTC. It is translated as CASSLSTGNEQFF.

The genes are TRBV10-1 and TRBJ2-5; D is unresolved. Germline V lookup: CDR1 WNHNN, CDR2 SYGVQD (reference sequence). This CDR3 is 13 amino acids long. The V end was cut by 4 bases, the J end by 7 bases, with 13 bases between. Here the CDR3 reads CASSASPRGTQYF. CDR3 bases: TGCGCCAGCAGTGCAAGTCCCCGAGGGACCCAGTACTTC.

CDR3 DNA: TGTGCCAGCAGTTTATTCGGGGCGGGAGAAAAACTGTTTTTT. Amino acid sequence: CASSLFGAGEKLFF. The chain carries TRBV28 and TRBJ1-4; D possibly corresponds to TRBD1 (5 bases). The germline V and J ends were trimmed by 1 base and 8 bases, with 11 bases remaining between them. The CDR3 has 14 amino acids. Germline V lookup: CDR1 MDHEN, CDR2 SYDVKM.

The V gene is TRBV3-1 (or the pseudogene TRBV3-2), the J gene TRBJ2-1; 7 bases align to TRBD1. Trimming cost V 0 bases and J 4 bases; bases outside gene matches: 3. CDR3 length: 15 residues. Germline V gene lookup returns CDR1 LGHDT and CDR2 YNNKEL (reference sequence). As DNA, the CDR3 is TGTGCCAGCAGCCAAGACGCGGACAGGTACAATGAGCAGTTCTTC. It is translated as CASSQDADRYNEQFF.

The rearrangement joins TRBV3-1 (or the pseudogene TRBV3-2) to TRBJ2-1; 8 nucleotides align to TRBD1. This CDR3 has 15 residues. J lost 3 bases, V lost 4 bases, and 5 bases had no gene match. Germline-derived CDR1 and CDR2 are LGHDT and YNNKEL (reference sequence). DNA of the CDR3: TGTGCCAGCAGCCCAGACAGGGGCATCTACAATGAGCAGTTCTTC. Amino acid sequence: CASSPDRGIYNEQFF.

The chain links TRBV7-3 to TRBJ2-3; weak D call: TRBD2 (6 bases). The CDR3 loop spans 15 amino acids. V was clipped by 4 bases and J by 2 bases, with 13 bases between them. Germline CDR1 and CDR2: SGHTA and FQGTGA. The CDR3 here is CASSSTGLTTDTQYF. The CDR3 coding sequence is TGTGCCAGCAGCTCCACGGGACTCACCACAGATACGCAGTATTTT. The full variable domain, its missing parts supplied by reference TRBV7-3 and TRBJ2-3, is GAGVSQTPSNKVTEKGKYVELRCDPISGHTALYWYRQSLGQGPEFLIYFQGTGAADDSGLPNDRFFAVRPEGSVSTLKIQRTERGDSAVYLCASSSTGLTTDTQYFGPGTRLTVL.

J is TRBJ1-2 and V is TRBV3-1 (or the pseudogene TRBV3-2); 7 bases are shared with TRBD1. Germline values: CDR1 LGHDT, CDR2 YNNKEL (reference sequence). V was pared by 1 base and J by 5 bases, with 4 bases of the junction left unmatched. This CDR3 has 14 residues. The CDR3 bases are TGTGCCAGCAGCCAAGCTACAGGGGTTTATGGCTACACCTTC. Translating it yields CASSQATGVYGYTF.

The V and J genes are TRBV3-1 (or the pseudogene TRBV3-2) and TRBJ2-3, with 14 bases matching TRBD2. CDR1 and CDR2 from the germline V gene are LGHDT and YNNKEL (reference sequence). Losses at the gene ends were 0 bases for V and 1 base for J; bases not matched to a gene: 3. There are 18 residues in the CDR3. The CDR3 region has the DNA TGTGCCAGCAGCCAAGAAGGACTAGCGGGAGGAGGCACAGATACGCAGTATTTT. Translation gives CASSQEGLAGGGTDTQYF.

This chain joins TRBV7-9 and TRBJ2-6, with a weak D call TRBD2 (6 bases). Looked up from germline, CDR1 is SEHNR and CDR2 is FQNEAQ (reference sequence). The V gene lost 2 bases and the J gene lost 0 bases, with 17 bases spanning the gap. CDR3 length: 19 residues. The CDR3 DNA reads TGTGCCAGCAGCTTACTTGCCGGGACTCCCAGCTCTGGGGCCAACGTCCTGACTTTC. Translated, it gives CASSLLAGTPSSGANVLTF.